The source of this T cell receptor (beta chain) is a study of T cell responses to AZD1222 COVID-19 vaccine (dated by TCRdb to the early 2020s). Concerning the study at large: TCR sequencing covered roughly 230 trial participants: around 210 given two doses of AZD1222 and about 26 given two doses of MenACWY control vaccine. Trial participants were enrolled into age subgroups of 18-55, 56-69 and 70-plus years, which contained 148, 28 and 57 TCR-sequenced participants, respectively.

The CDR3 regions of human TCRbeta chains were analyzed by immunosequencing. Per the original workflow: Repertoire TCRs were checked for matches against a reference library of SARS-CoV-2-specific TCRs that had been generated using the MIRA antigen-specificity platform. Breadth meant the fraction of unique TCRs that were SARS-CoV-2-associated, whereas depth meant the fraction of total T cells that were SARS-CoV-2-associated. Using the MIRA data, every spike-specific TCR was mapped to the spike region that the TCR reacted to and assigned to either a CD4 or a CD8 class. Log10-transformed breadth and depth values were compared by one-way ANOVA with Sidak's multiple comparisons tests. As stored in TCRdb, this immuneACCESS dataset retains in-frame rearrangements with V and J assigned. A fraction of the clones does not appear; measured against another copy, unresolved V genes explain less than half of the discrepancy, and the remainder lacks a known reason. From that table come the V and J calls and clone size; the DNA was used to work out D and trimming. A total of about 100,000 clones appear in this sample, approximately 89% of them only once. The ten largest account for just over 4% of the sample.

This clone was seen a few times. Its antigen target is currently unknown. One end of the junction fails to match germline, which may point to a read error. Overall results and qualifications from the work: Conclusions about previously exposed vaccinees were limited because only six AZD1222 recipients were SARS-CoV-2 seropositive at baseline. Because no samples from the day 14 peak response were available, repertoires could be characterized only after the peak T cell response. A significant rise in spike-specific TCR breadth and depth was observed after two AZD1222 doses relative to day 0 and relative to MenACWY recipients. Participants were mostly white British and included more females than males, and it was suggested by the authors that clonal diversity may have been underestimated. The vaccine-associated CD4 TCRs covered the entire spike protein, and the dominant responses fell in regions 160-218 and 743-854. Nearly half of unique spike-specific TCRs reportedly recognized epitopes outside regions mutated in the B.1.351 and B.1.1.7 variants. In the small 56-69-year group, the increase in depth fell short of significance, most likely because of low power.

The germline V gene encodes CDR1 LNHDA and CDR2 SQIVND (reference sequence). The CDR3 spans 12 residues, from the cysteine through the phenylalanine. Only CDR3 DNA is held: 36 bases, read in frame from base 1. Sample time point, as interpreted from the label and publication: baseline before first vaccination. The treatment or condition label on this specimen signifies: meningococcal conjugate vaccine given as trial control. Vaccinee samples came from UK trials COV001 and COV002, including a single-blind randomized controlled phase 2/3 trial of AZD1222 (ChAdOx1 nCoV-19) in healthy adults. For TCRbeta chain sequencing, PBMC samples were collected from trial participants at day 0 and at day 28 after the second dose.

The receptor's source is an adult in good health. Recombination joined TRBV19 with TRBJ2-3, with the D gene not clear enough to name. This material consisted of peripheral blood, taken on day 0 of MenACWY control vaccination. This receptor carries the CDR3 CASSIEKDKQYF. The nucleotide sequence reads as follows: TGTGCCAGTAGTATAGAAAAGGATAAGCAGTATTTT.